The present T cell receptor (beta chain) was sequenced within a study of beta chain features in type 1 diabetes. Background on the study: The patient and healthy donor groups were comparable for age, gender and cell yields.

The investigators reverse transcribed all of the isolated RNA, so they sequenced expressed TCRB transcripts. Sequencing used immunoSEQ multiplex PCR; TCRdb keeps in-frame clones, though not all of them. The sample lists 600,000 or so clones; roughly 13% were seen once. This CDR3 has 14 residues. The V end was cut by 7 bases, the J end by 2 bases, with 16 bases between. The germline V gene encodes CDR1 GTSNPN and CDR2 SVGIG (reference sequence). General study findings and limits: Shorter TCRB CDR3s, moderately but significantly so, were found in Type 1 diabetes patients in all four CD4+ subsets.

With respect to this clone: Its matching antigen is unknown.

J is TRBJ2-3 and V is TRBV30; unclear D gene. This sequence was found in a man between 18 and 29 years old with type 1 diabetes. The material sequenced was naive CD4+ T cells from blood. CDR3 in DNA: TGTGCCTCCAACGAGCCATTTCACACAGATACGCAGTATTTT. The encoded protein is CASNEPFHTDTQYF.